These 3 T cell receptor beta chains were sequenced from one sample in a study of breast tumors, draining lymph nodes, adjacent tissues. Samples came from axillary lymph nodes draining the breast cancer. TCRdb processed the multiplex PCR reads anew with MiXCR; each CDR3 protein has one entry. The sample shows around 170,000 distinct CDR3 sequences, approximately 30% of them seen only once. Source material: axillary lymph node tissue. These receptors were obtained from a female donor with breast cancer. Some clones in this sample may be carry-over from other donors' samples.

This clonotype was counted many times. The rearrangement links TRBV2 to TRBJ1-2; tentatively, D is TRBD1 (5 bases). Germline V CDR1 and CDR2: SNHLY, FYNNEI. This CDR3 region has 14 residues. The germline V and J ends were trimmed by 6 bases and 4 bases, with 15 bases remaining between them. The chain's CDR3 is CASSQEGQGYGYTF. In DNA form, the CDR3 reads TGTGCCAGCAGCCAGGAAGGACAAGGCTATGGCTACACCTTC.

The V call is TRBV24-1, the J call TRBJ2-2; TRBD1 matches 12 bases. CDR1 is KGHDR, CDR2 SFDVKD, per germline. The junction had 8 bases not matched to a gene; V was cut back by 3 bases and J by 4 bases. The CDR3 has 18 amino acids. The DNA for the CDR3 is TGTGCCACCAGTGATGCCCGGGACAGGGGGCTTGTCACCGGGGAGCTGTTTTTT. It specifies CATSDARDRGLVTGELFF.

The chain employs TRBV6-5 and TRBJ2-3, with a weak D call TRBD2 (6 bases). The V end was cut by 2 bases, the J end by 4 bases, with 16 bases between. The germline V gene has CDR1 MNHEY and CDR2 SVGAGI. The CDR3 covers 16 residues. The CDR3 DNA sequence: TGTGCCAGCAGTTACGCGGCGGGGTTTCTCGCAGATACGCAGTATTTT. It codes for CASSYAAGFLADTQYF.